The clone carrying this T cell receptor (beta chain) has more than one count but fewer than ten. The antigen remains undetermined. This CDR3 is also generated by other DNA sequences in the sample. PCR was performed using 60 Vbeta and 13 Jbeta primers. Profiling relied on immunoSEQ multiplex PCR, and the TCRdb table lists in-frame clones only, not all of them. The table has 200,000 to 300,000 clones, 82% seen once; the top ten hold 5% to 6%. This CDR3 comprises 13 residues. Trimming removed 5 bases at V and 2 bases at J, with 7 bases between. Per the germline V gene, CDR1 is MNHEY and CDR2 is SVGAGI. This sample stems from a study of cytomegalovirus exposure and HLA in healthy donors. Study context: Early released data had 65 million to 100 million unique TCRs, all coming from HLA-typed donors.

Study-wide points: Many donors shared some public TCRs, even though most TCR sequences were rare.

This receptor was taken from a woman in her thirties or forties in good health and CMV-seropositive. What was sequenced was PBMCs. This sequence joins TRBV6-5 and TRBJ1-5, with D maybe TRBD1 (6 bases). The CDR3 DNA follows: TGTGCCAGCAGTCGACAGGGCAATCAGCCCCAGCATTTT. Its translation is CASSRQGNQPQHF.